This T cell receptor beta chain came from a study of blood T cell repertoires in COVID-19. The Seattle site enrolled patients during active infection and followed them longitudinally. Only in-frame clones appear in the TCRdb table, and some are missing; sequencing was by immunoSEQ multiplex PCR. The sample records about 140,000 clones, approximately 90% being singletons. The clonotype was recovered from a human donor with COVID-19, enrolled during active disease. The donor label of this sample is uncertain. The sample was peripheral blood.

Here the CDR3 reads CASSPGGLVVETQYF. CDR3 DNA: TGTGCCAGCAGCCCAGGGGGCCTAGTCGTTGAGACCCAGTACTTC. The chain recombines TRBV7-9 with TRBJ2-5; TRBD1 matches 8 bases. Per the germline V gene, CDR1 is SEHNR and CDR2 is FQNEAQ (reference sequence). CDR3 length: 15 amino acids. The trim removed 5 bases at V and 5 bases at J, leaving 10 bases unmatched. The full variable domain, in which reference TRBV7-9 and TRBJ2-5 provide the parts outside the CDR3, is DTGVSQNPRHKITKRGQNVTFRCDPISEHNRLYWYRQTLGQGPEFLTYFQNEAQLEKSRLLSDRFSAERPKGSFSTLEIQRTEQGDSAMYLCASSPGGLVVETQYFGPGTRLLVL.